The present TCR beta chain was sequenced within a study of vaccination and CD4 T cells after COVID-19. The wider study: Four females and six males made up the convalescents, with two Hispanic.

TCRdb reprocessed the PCR reads with MiXCR, giving one entry per CDR3 protein. The table shows some 22,000 distinct CDR3 sequences, with 45% to 55% occurring only once. Germline assignment: CDR1 KGHDR and CDR2 SFDVKD. V lost 4 bases, J lost 5 bases, and 11 bases stayed unmatched. This CDR3 contains 17 residues. Sequencing used CD4+ T cells from blood, obtained before SARS-CoV-2 vaccination. This TCR was recovered from a human donor who had recovered from COVID-19. J is TRBJ2-2 and V is TRBV24-1; 8 positions agree with TRBD2. The CDR3 DNA is TGTGCCACCAGTGACGTCAGCGGGAGAGATAGTACCGGGGAGCTGTTTTTT. Translated, it gives CATSDVSGRDSTGELFF.